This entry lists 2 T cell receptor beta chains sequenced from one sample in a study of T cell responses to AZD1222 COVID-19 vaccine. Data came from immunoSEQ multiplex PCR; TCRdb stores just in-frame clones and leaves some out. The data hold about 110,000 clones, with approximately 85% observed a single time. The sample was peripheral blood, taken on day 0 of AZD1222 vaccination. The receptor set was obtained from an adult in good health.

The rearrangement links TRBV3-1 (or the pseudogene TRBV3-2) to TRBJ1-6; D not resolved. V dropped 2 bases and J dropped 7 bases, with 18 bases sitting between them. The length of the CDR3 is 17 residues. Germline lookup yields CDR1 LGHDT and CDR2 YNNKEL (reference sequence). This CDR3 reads CASSQTRLYRGNSPLHF. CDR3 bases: TGTGCCAGCAGCCAAACCAGGCTCTACCGCGGGAATTCACCCCTCCACTTT.

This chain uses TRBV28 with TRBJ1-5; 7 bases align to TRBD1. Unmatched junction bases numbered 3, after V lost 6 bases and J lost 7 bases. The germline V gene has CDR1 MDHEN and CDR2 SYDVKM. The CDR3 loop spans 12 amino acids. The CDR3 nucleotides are TGTGCCAGCAGCGACAGGGCCCAGCCCCAGCATTTT. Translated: CASSDRAQPQHF.